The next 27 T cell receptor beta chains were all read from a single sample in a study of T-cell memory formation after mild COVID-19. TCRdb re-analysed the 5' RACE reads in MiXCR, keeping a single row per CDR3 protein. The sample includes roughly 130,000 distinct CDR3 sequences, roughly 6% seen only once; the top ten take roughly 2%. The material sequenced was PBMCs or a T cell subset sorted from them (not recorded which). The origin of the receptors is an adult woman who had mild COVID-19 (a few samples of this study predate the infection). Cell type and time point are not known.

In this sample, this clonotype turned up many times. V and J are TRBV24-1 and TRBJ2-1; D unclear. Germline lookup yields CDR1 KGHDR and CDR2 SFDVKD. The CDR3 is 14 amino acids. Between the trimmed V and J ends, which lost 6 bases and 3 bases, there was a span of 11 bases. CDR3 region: CATSPALSYNEQFF. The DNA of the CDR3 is TGTGCCACCAGTCCCGCCCTAAGCTACAATGAGCAGTTCTTC.

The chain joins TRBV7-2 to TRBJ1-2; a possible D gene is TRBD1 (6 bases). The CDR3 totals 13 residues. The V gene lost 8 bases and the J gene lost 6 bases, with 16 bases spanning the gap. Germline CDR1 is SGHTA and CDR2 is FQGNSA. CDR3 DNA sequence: TGTGCCAGCTCCTCCGGGGACACCGATGGCTACACCTTC. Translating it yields CASSSGDTDGYTF.

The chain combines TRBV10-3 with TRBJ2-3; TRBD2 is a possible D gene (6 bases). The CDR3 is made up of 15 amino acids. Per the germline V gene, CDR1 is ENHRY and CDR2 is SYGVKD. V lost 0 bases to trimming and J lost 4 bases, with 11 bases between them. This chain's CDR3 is CAISESGGEADTQYF. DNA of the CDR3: TGTGCCATCAGTGAGTCAGGCGGGGAGGCAGATACGCAGTATTTT.

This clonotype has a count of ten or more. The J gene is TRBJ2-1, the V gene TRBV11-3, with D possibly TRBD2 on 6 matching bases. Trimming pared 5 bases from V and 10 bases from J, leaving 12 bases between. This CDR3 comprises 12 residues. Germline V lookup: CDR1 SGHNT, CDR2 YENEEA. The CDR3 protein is CASSPPGAEQFF. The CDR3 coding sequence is TGTGCCAGCAGCCCCCCGGGAGCAGAGCAGTTCTTC.

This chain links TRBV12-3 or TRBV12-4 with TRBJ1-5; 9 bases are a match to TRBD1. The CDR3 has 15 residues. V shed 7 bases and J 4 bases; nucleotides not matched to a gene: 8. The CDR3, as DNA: TGTGCCAGCAAAAAAGGACAGGGGAGGAATCAGCCCCAGCATTTT. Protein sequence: CASKKGQGRNQPQHF.

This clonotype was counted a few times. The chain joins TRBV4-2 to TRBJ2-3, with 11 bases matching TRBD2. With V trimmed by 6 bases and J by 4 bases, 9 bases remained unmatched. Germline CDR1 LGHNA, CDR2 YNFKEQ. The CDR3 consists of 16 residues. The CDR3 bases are TGTGCCAGCAGTCGCCGCCTAGCGGGAGGAGCAGATACGCAGTATTTT. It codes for CASSRRLAGGADTQYF.

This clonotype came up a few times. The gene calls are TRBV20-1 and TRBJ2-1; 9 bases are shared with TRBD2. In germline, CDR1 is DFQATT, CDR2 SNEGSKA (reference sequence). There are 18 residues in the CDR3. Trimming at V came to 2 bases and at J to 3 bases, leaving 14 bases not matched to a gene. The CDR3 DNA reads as TGCAGTGCTAGACTCCGTGGCGGCGGGAGGGCCCACTACAATGAGCAGTTCTTC. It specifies CSARLRGGGRAHYNEQFF.

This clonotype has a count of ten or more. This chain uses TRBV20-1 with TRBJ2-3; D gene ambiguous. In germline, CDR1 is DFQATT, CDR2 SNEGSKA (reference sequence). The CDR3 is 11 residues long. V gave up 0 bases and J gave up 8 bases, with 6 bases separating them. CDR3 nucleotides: TGCAGTGCTAGAGATGTGGGTACGCAGTATTTT. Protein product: CSARDVGTQYF.

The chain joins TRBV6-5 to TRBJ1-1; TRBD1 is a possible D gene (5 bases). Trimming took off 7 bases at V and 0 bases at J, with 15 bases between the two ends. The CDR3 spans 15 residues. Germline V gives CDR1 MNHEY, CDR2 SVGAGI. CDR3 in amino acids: CASTEGNAMNTEAFF. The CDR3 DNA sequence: TGTGCCAGCACGGAGGGGAACGCAATGAACACTGAAGCTTTCTTT.

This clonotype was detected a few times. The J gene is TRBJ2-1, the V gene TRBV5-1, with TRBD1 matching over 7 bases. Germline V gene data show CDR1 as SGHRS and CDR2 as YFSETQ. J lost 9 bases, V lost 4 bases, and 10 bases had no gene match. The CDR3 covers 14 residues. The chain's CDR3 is CASSVPGTEAEQFF. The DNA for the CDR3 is TGCGCCAGCAGCGTGCCCGGGACAGAGGCTGAGCAGTTCTTC.

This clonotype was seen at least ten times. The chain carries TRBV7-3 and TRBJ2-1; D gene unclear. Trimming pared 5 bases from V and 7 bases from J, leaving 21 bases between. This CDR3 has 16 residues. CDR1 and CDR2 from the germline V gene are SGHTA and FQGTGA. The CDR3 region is CASSPQVLAARNEQFF. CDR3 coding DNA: TGTGCCAGCAGCCCGCAGGTTCTCGCGGCCAGGAATGAGCAGTTCTTC.

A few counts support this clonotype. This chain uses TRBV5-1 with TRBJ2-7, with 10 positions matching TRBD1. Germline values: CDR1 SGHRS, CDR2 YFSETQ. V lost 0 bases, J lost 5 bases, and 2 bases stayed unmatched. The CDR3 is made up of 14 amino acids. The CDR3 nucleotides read TGCGCCAGCAGCTTGGGGGACAGGGGAGACGAGCAGTACTTC. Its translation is CASSLGDRGDEQYF.

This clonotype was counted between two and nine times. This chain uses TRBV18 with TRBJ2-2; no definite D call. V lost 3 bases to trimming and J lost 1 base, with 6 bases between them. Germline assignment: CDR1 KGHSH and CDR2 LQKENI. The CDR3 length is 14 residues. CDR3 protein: CASSPSQNTGELFF. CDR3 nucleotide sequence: TGTGCCAGCTCACCGAGCCAGAACACCGGGGAGCTGTTTTTT.

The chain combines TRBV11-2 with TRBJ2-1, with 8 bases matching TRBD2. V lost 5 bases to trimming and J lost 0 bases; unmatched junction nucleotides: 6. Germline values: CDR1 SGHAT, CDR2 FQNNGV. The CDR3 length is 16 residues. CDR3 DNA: TGTGCCAGCAGCGTAAGACTAGCGACCTCCTACAATGAGCAGTTCTTC. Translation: CASSVRLATSYNEQFF.

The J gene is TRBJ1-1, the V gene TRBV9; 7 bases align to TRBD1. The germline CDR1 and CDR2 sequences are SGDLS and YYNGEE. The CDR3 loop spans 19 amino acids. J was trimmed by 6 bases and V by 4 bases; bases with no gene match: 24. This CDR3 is CASSPRHTTTGFSSAEAFF. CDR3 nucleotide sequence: TGTGCCAGCAGCCCCCGTCATACCACGACAGGGTTCTCCTCGGCTGAAGCTTTCTTT.

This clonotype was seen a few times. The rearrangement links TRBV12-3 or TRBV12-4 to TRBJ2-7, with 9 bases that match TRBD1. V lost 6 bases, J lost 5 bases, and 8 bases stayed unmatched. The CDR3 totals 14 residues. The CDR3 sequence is CASRAGTGSHEQYF. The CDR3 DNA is TGTGCCAGCAGAGCCGGGACAGGGAGTCACGAGCAGTACTTC.

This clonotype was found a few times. The DNA of the CDR3 is TGTGCCAGCAGCTTCGCAGGGTACTCTGGAAACACCATATATTTT. It translates to CASSFAGYSGNTIYF. The J gene is TRBJ1-3, the V gene TRBV3-1, with D perhaps TRBD1 (5 bases). The V end lost 5 bases, the J end lost 0 bases, and 11 bases lay between the germline ends. CDR3 length: 15 amino acids. CDR1 and CDR2 from the germline V gene are LGHDT and YNNKEL (reference sequence).

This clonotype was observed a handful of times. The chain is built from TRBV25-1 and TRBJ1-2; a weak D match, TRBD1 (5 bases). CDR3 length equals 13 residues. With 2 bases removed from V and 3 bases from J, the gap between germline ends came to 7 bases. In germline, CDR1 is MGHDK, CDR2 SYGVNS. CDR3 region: CASSEPGHYGYTF. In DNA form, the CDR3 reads TGTGCCAGCAGTGAACCGGGACACTATGGCTACACCTTC.

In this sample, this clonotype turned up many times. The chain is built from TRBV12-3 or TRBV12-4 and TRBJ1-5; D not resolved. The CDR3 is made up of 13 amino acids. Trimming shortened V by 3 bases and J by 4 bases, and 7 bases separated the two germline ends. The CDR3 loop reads CASSFRLNQPQHF. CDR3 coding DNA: TGTGCCAGCAGTTTCAGGTTAAATCAGCCCCAGCATTTT.

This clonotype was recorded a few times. The CDR3 sequence: CASSPPAQDLAYEQYF. DNA of the CDR3: TGTGCCAGCTCACCACCGGCCCAGGACCTCGCTTACGAGCAGTACTTC. The chain is built from TRBV18 and TRBJ2-7, with D unresolved. The V and J ends lost 0 bases and 4 bases respectively, with 16 bases between them. The CDR3 covers 16 residues. Germline CDR1 KGHSH, CDR2 LQKENI.

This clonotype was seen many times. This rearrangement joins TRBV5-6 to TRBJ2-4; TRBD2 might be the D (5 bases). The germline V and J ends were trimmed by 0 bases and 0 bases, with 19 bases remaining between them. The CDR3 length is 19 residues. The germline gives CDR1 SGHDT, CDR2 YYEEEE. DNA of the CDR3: TGTGCCAGCAGCTTGGCCGTCGGGAAAGGACTCCTAGCCAAAAACATTCAGTACTTC. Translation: CASSLAVGKGLLAKNIQYF. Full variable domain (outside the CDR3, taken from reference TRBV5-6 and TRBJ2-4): DAGVTQSPTHLIKTRGQQVTLRCSPKSGHDTVSWYQQALGQGPQFIFQYYEEEERQRGNFPDRFSGHQFPNYSSELNVNALLLGDSALYLCASSLAVGKGLLAKNIQYFGAGTRLSVL.

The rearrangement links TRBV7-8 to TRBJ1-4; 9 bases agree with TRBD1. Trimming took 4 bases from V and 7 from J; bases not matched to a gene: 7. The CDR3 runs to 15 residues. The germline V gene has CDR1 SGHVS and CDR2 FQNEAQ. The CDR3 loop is CASSSQTGGIEKLFF. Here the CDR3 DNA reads TGTGCCAGCAGCTCCCAGACAGGGGGGATTGAAAAACTGTTTTTT. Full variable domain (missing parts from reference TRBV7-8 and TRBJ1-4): GAGVSQSPRYKVAKRGQDVALRCDPISGHVSLFWYQQALGQGPEFLTYFQNEAQLDKSGLPSDRFFAERPEGSVSTLKIQRTQQEDSAVYLCASSSQTGGIEKLFFGSGTQLSVL.

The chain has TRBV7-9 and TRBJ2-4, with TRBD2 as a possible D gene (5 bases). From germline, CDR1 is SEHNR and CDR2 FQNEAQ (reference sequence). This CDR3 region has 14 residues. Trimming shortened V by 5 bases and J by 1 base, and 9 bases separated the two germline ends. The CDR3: CASSGPGAKNIQYF. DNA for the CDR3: TGTGCCAGCAGCGGTCCGGGGGCCAAAAACATTCAGTACTTC.

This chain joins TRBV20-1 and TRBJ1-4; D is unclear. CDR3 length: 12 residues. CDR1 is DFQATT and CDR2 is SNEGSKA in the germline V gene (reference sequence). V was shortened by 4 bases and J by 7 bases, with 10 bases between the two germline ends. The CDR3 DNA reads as TGCAGTGCTACGCCGACGGGTGAAAAACTGTTTTTT. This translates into CSATPTGEKLFF.

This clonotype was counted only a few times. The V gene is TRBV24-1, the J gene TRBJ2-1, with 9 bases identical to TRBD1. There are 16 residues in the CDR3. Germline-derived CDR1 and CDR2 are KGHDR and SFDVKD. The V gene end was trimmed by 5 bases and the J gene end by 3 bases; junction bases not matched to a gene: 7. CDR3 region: CATSGGQGTVYNEQFF. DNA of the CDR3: TGTGCCACCAGTGGTGGACAGGGGACCGTCTACAATGAGCAGTTCTTC.

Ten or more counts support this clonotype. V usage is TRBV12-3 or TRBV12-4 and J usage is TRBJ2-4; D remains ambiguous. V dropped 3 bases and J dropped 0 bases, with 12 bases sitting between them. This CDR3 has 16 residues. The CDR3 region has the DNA TGTGCCAGCAGTTTCCCCCAAAGTTTAGCCAAAAACATTCAGTACTTC. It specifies CASSFPQSLAKNIQYF.

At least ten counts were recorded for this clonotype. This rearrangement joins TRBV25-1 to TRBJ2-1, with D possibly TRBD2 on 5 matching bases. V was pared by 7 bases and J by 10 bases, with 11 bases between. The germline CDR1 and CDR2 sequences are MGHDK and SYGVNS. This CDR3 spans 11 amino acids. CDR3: CASTSSGEQFF. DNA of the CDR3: TGTGCCAGCACTTCATCGGGGGAGCAGTTCTTC.